The rows below give T cell receptor beta chains drawn from one sample of a study of CD8+CD57+ T cells in acquired aplastic anemia. TCRdb redid the calling of the reads with MiXCR, one entry per CDR3 protein. In the table there are roughly 200,000 distinct CDR3 sequences, 63% of which are singletons. The sequenced material came from sorted CD4+, CD8+, or CD8+CD57+ T cells (not recorded which) from PBMCs. Receptor source: a human donor with aplastic anemia. The CDR3 runs from the conserved cysteine through the conserved F or W. Each record gives: D gene, clone size, V gene, J gene, CDR3 protein, CDR3 DNA. D genes are given only for firm matches. The size field is filled for only some rows; it gives once, few, many or a size class.

>-|many|TRBV5-8|TRBJ2-1
CASSLGGDYNEQFF
TGTGCCAGCAGCTTGGGGGGCGACTACAATGAGCAGTTCTTC
>-|-|TRBV10-3|TRBJ2-2
CAISEITKANTGELFF
TGTGCCATCAGTGAAATAACAAAGGCGAACACCGGGGAGCTGTTTTTT
>-|-|TRBV13|TRBJ1-5
CASSLEGGANQPQHF
TGTGCCAGCAGCTTAGAGGGGGGGGCGAATCAGCCCCAGCATTTT
>-|many|TRBV7-2|TRBJ1-2
CASSLWGGLNYGYTF
TGTGCCAGCAGCTTATGGGGCGGTCTTAACTATGGCTACACCTTC
>-|-|TRBV10-3|TRBJ2-1
CAISRDTSYNEQFF
TGTGCCATCAGCCGGGACACTTCATACAATGAGCAGTTCTTC
>TRBD1|-|TRBV7-9|TRBJ2-7
CASSATGQPYEQYF
TGTGCCAGCAGCGCGACGGGACAGCCCTACGAGCAGTACTTC
>-|-|TRBV2|TRBJ2-7
CASSAGQSFYEQYF
TGTGCCAGCAGTGCCGGGCAGAGCTTCTACGAGCAGTACTTC
>TRBD1|-|TRBV29-1|TRBJ1-1
CSVETGVGTEAFF
TGCAGCGTTGAGACAGGGGTCGGAACTGAAGCTTTCTTT
>TRBD1|-|TRBV11-1|TRBJ1-6
CASSSTIGQVSPLHF
TGTGCCAGCAGCTCCACAATTGGACAGGTTTCACCCCTCCACTTT
>-|-|TRBV20-1|TRBJ2-7
CSASPGPVYEQYF
TGCAGTGCTTCCCCGGGTCCCGTCTACGAGCAGTACTTC
>TRBD1|-|TRBV2|TRBJ2-7
CASSVLGQGTKEQYF
TGTGCCAGCAGTGTCCTGGGACAGGGGACTAAAGAGCAGTACTTC
>TRBD2|many|TRBV2|TRBJ2-3
CASSEATGEGLAGEFTDTQYF
TGTGCCAGCAGTGAAGCGACGGGTGAGGGACTAGCGGGGGAATTCACAGATACGCAGTATTTT
>-|-|TRBV5-8|TRBJ2-3
CASSLGRAENTDTQYF
TGTGCCAGCAGCTTGGGTCGGGCGGAAAACACAGATACGCAGTATTTT
>TRBD1|-|TRBV27|TRBJ1-2
CASSLGQGGGGYTF
TGTGCCAGCAGTCTAGGACAGGGAGGAGGTGGCTACACCTTC